This section outlines one TCR beta chain sequence together with its context. V was cut by 5 bases and J by 8 bases, with 18 bases left in between. Germline V gene sequence: CDR1 MDHEN, CDR2 SYDVKM. The CDR3 consists of 15 residues. The data originate from a study of blood T cell repertoires in COVID-19. About the study: Samples taken during acute and convalescent COVID-19 were collected in the United States, Italy and Spain. PBMCs, B-cell-depleted T cells, or T cells were the source of the cDNA or gDNA that made up the material.

Original processing methods: It was from reference gene primer amplification that nucleated cell counts were estimated. The repertoire was sequenced with immunoSEQ multiplex PCR; TCRdb's copy has only in-frame clones and lacks some. V, J and clone size are taken as reported in that table, and D and trimming were inferred from the DNA itself. The data hold about 250,000 clones, with roughly 83% observed a single time. The material sequenced was peripheral blood. The rearrangement links TRBV28 to TRBJ1-4; possible D gene TRBD1, 6 bases. This clonotype originated in an elderly man with acute or convalescent COVID-19. CDR3 sequence reads: CASSLGAQGREKLFF. In nucleotides, the CDR3 is TGTGCCAGCAGTCTAGGGGCACAGGGAAGGGAAAAACTGTTTTTT.